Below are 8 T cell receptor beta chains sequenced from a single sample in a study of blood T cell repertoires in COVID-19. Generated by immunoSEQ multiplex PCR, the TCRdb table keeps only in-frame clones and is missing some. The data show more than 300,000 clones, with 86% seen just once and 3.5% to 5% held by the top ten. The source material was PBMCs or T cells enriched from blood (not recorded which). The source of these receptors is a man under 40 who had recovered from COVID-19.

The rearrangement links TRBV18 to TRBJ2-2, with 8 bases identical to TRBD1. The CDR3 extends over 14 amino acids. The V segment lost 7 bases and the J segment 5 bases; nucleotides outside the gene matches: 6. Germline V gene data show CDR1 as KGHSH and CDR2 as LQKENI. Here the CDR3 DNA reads TGTGCCAGCTGGAACCGACAGGGGACCGGGGAGCTGTTTTTT. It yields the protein CASWNRQGTGELFF. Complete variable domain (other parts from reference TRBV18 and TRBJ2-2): NAGVMQNPRHLVRRRGQEARLRCSPMKGHSHVYWYRQLPEEGLKFMVYLQKENIIDESGMPKERFSAEFPKEGPSILRIQQVVRGDSAAYFCASWNRQGTGELFFGEGSRLTVL.

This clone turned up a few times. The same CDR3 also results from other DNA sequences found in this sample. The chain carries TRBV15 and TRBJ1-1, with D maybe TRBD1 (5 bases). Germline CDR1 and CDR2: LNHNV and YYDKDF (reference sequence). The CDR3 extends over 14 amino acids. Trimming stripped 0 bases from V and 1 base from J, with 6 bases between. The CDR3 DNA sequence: TGTGCCACCAGCAGAGAAGACAGGAACACTGAAGCTTTCTTT. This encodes CATSREDRNTEAFF.

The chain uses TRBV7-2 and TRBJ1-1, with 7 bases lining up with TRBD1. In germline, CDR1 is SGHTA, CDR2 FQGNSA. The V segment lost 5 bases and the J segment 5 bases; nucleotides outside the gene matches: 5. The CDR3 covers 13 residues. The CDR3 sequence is CASSVDRVTEAFF. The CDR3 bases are TGTGCCAGCAGCGTAGACAGGGTAACTGAAGCTTTCTTT.

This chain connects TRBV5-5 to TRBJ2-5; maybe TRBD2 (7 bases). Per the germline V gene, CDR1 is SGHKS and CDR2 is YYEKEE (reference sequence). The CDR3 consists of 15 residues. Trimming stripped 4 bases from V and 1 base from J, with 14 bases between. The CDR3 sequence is CASSEWRGRQETQYF. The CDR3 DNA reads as TGTGCCAGCAGCGAGTGGCGGGGGCGCCAAGAGACCCAGTACTTC. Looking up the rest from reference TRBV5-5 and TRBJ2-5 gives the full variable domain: DAGVTQSPTHLIKTRGQQVTLRCSPISGHKSVSWYQQVLGQGPQFIFQYYEKEERGRGNFPDRFSARQFPNYSSELNVNALLLGDSALYLCASSEWRGRQETQYFGPGTRLLVL.

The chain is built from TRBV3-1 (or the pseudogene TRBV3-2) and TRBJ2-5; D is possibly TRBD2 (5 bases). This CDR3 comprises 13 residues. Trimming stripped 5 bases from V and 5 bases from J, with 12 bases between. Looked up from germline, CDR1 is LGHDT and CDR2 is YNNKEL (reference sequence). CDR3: CASSGRGWETQYF. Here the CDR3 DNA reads TGTGCCAGCAGCGGACGGGGTTGGGAGACCCAGTACTTC.

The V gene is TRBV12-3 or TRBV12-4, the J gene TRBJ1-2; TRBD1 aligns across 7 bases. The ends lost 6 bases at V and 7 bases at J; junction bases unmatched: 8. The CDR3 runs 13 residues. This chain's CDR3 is CASSLWAGGGYTF. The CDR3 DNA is TGTGCCAGCAGCCTTTGGGCAGGGGGTGGCTACACCTTC.

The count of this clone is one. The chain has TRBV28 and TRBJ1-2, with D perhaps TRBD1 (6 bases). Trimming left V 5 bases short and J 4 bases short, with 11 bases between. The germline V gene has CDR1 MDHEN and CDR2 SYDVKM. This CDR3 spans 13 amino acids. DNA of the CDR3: TGTGCCAGCAGTCCCGGACAGACCTATGGCTACACCTTC. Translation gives CASSPGQTYGYTF.

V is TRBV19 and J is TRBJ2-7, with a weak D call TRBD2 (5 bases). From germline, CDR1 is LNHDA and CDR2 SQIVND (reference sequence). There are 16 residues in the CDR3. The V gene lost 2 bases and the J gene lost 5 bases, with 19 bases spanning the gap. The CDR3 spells CASSIRSVSEGNEQYF. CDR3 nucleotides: TGTGCCAGTAGTATAAGAAGCGTTAGCGAAGGGAACGAGCAGTACTTC.